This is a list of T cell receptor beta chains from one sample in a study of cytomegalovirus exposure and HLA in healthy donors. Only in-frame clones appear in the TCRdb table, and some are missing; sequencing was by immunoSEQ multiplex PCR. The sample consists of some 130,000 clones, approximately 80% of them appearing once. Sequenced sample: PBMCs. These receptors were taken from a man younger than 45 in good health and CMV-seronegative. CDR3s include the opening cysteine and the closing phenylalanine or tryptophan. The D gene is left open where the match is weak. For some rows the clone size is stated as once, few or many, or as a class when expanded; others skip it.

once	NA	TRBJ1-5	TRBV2	TGTGCCAGCAGTGAATTACCGGGTTATCAGCCCCAGCATTTT	CASSELPGYQPQHF
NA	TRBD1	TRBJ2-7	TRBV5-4	TGTGCCAGCAGCTTCCGACAGGGGCCCGCTTTGTACTTC	CASSFRQGPALYF
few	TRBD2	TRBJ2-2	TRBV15	TGTGCCACCAGCAGACCTACTAGCGGGAGACCAAACGGGGAGCTGTTTTTT	CATSRPTSGRPNGELFF
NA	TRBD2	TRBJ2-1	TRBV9	TGTGCCAGCAGCGTAGAGGGTAGCGGGAGAAGGAATGAGCAGTTCTTC	CASSVEGSGRRNEQFF
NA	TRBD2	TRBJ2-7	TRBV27	TGTGCCAGCAGTTTATCGACTAGCGGCTACGAGCAGTACTTC	CASSLSTSGYEQYF
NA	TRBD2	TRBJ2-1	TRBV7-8	TGTGCCAGCAGCTTGAGCGGGAGAGGGAACAATGAGCAGTTCTTC	CASSLSGRGNNEQFF
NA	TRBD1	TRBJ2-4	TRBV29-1	TGCAGCGTGACCGGGACAGACAAAAACATTCAGTACTTC	CSVTGTDKNIQYF
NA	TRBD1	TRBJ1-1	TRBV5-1	TGCGCCAGCAGCTCCAAAGGACAGGGCTACGGACGCACTGAAGCTTTCTTT	CASSSKGQGYGRTEAFF
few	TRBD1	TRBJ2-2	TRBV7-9	TGTGCCAGCAGCCAAATACCCGGGACAGAAGTGAACACCGGGGAGCTGTTTTTT	CASSQIPGTEVNTGELFF
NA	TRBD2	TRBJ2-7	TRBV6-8	TGTGCCAGCAGGAGGACTAGCGGGAGAACCTACGAGCAGTACTTC	CASRRTSGRTYEQYF
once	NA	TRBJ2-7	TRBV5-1	TGCGCCAGCAGCCAGGACAGTCCCTACGAGCAGTACTTC	CASSQDSPYEQYF
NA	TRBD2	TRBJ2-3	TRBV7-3	TGTGCCAGCAGCTCTCTACTGACTAGCGGGAGGAATACGCAGTATTTT	CASSSLLTSGRNTQYF
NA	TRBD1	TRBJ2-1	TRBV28	TGTGCCAGCACCTCCTTCCGCAGGGGGCGTAATGAGCAGTTCTTC	CASTSFRRGRNEQFF
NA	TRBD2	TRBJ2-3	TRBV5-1	TGCGCCAGCAGAGCGGGCAGCTCGGGACTAGCGGGAGGGACAGATACGCAGTATTTT	CASRAGSSGLAGGTDTQYF
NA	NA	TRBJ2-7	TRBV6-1	TGTGCCAGCAGTGAAGGGCCCCTCCGACAGGCCCATCCCTACGAGCAGTACTTC	CASSEGPLRQAHPYEQYF
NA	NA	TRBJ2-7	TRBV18	TGTGCCAGCTCACCCCGGACAGACTCCTACGAGCAGTACTTC	CASSPRTDSYEQYF
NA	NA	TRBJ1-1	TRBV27	TGTGCCAGCAGTTTCCTATCCAGGGCGGACACTGAAGCTTTCTTT	CASSFLSRADTEAFF
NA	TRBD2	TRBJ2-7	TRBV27	TGTGCCAGCAAAGGGTTTGGACTAGCGGGAGACGAGCAGTACTTC	CASKGFGLAGDEQYF
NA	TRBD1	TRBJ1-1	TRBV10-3	TGTGCCATCAGGCCAGGGACGGGACAGGGGAACGATGTGGGCACTGAAGCTTTCTTT	CAIRPGTGQGNDVGTEAFF
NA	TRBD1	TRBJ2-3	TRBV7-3	TGTGCCAGCAGCAGGACAGGGGGCATAGATACGCAGTATTTT	CASSRTGGIDTQYF
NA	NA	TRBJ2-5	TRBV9	TGTGCCAGCAGCGTCTCTCCCGCTAGAACAGAGACCCAGTACTTC	CASSVSPARTETQYF
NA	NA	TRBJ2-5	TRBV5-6	TGTGCCAGCAGCTTGGAATTGGGGCGGGAGACCCAGTACTTC	CASSLELGRETQYF
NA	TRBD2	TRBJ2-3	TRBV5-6	TGTGCCAGCAGCCGGGGACTAGTCCCAGATACGCAGTATTTT	CASSRGLVPDTQYF
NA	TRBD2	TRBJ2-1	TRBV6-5	TGTGCCAGCAGTCCTAGCGGGCGCTCCTACAATGAGCAGTTCTTC	CASSPSGRSYNEQFF
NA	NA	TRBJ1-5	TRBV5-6	TGTGCCAGCAGCTTGGAAGGGAGTCAGCCCCAGCATTTT	CASSLEGSQPQHF
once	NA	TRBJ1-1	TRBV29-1	TGCAGCGTTGGAAGGCAGGGGAACACTGAAGCTTTCTTT	CSVGRQGNTEAFF
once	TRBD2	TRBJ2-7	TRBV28	TGTGCCAGCAGCTGGGAGGGCAGCTACGAGCAGTACTTC	CASSWEGSYEQYF
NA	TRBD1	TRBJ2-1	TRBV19	TGTGCCACCGCGGACAGGGGTTCTTTTAGTGAGCAGTTCTTC	CATADRGSFSEQFF
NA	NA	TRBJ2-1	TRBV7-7	TGTGCTAGCAGCCAAAGGGCGGACAGCTACAATGAGCAGTTCTTC	CASSQRADSYNEQFF
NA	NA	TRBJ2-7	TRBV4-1	TGCGCCAGCAGCCAAGATGGGAGCGGGCAGTACTTC	CASSQDGSGQYF
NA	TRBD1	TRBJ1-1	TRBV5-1	TGCGCCAGCAGCTTACAGGGGCCCGACACTGAAGCTTTCTTT	CASSLQGPDTEAFF
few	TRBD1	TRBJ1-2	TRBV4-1	TGCGCCAGCAGCCGACGAGAAAGTCCGGGACAGGGGGCGCCCGGCTACACCTTC	CASSRRESPGQGAPGYTF
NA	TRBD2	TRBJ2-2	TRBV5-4	TGTGCCAGCAGCTCGGCCTTGGGGCTAGCGGGCTACCCGGGGTCCGGGGAGCTGTTTTTT	CASSSALGLAGYPGSGELFF
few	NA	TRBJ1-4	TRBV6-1	TGTGCCAGCAGTGAAGGGGCGGGGGGTGAAAAACTGTTTTTT	CASSEGAGGEKLFF
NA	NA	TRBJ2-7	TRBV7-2	TGTGCCAGCAGCCCGTCCGGGACTTACTCCTACGAGCAGTACTTC	CASSPSGTYSYEQYF
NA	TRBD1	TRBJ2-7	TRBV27	TGTGCCAGCAGCCCAGGACAGGGCTTGTACGAGCAGTACTTC	CASSPGQGLYEQYF
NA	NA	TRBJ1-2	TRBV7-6	TGTGCCAGCAGCCCCACGTCCCAGGGGACCTACTATGGCTACACCTTC	CASSPTSQGTYYGYTF
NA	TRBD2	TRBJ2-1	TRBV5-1	TGCGCCAGCAGACGGGGACTAGCGGCGTCCTACAATGAGCAGTTCTTC	CASRRGLAASYNEQFF
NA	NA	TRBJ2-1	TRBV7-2	TGTGCCAGCAGTGGGACAAGCGGAGCGGGGAATGAGCAGTTCTTC	CASSGTSGAGNEQFF
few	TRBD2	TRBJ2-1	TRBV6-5	TGTGCCACCCCGGGACTATACAATGAGCAGTTCTTC	CATPGLYNEQFF
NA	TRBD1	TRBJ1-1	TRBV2	TGTGCCAGCAGACGACAGGGGGCCGAAGGTGAAGCTTTCTTT	CASRRQGAEGEAFF
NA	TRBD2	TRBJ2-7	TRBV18	TGTGCCAGCTCACTGCCGGGACTAGCGGGAGGGCCGCGGGAGCAGTACTTC	CASSLPGLAGGPREQYF
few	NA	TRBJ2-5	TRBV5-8	TGTGCCAGCAGCTTCGGTAGATATGAAGAGACCCAGTACTTC	CASSFGRYEETQYF
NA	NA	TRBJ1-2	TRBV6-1	TGTGCGACGGGGGATGTGGGTAACTATGGCTACACCTTC	CATGDVGNYGYTF
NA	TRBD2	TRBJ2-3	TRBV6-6	TGTGCCAGCAGGGCTAGCGGGAGTACCACAGATACGCAGTATTTT	CASRASGSTTDTQYF
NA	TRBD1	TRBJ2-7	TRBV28	TGTGCCAGCAGTCCCTCCGGGACAGCTCTCTACGAGCAGTACTTC	CASSPSGTALYEQYF
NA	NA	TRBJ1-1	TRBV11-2	TGTGCCAGCAGCTTAGATAGTACGGGCCCACGGGGAGCTTTCTTT	CASSLDSTGPRGAFF
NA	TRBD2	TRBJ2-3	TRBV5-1	TGCGCCAGCAGCTCCTTAGCGGGAGGAACAGATACGCAGTATTTT	CASSSLAGGTDTQYF
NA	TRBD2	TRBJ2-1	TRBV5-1	TGCGCCAGCACCACCGGACCGGGAGGAGTTAGTAATGAGCAGTTCTTC	CASTTGPGGVSNEQFF
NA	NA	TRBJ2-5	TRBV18	TGTGCCAGCTCACCTCCCCCAGGGGAGTATGTGACCCAGTACTTC	CASSPPPGEYVTQYF